Below are 8 T cell receptor beta chains sequenced from a single sample in a study of shared clonotypes between healthy human individuals. TCRdb's table, derived via immunoSEQ multiplex PCR, lists solely in-frame clones and lacks some. The table lists 2 million to 2.5 million clones, approximately 94% of them singletons, with more than 0.1% in the top ten. The sample comprised naive CD4+ T cells sorted from blood. Subset meaning: CD45RA+ positively selected. These receptors were obtained from a man in his late teens or twenties in good health.

The V gene is TRBV6-1, the J gene TRBJ2-7; D is unclear. The CDR3 contains 11 residues. Looked up from germline, CDR1 is MNHNS and CDR2 is SASEGT. The V gene lost 4 bases and the J gene lost 10 bases, with 11 bases spanning the gap. This CDR3 is CASSVVREQYF. As DNA, the CDR3 is TGTGCCAGCAGTGTAGTGCGAGAACAGTACTTC.

This clone was observed a few times. This specimen includes other DNA sequences encoding the same CDR3. The CDR3 loop is CAITEGVGGNTIYF. In nucleotides, the CDR3 is TGTGCCATCACCGAGGGTGTGGGGGGAAACACCATATATTTT. The V and J genes are TRBV10-3 and TRBJ1-3, with D unresolved. Germline V gene sequence: CDR1 ENHRY, CDR2 SYGVKD. The ends were cut back, 7 bases at V and 4 bases at J, with 14 bases in the middle. The CDR3 consists of 14 residues.

V gene TRBV5-1 combines with J gene TRBJ1-5, with 7 positions matching TRBD1. This CDR3 contains 20 residues. Germline CDR1 SGHRS, CDR2 YFSETQ. The V gene end was trimmed by 3 bases and the J gene end by 0 bases; junction bases not matched to a gene: 18. The CDR3 region has the DNA TGCGCCAGCAGCTCGCGTACCCTACCGGGACAGTTCTTTAGCAATCAGCCCCAGCATTTT. Protein: CASSSRTLPGQFFSNQPQHF.

The count of this clone is one. The chain carries TRBV5-1 and TRBJ1-1; D uncertain. V was clipped by 4 bases and J by 2 bases, with 9 bases between them. This CDR3 has 13 amino acids. CDR1 is SGHRS, CDR2 YFSETQ, per germline. The CDR3 bases are TGCGCCAGCAGCACCTCCGGAAACACTGAAGCTTTCTTT. It yields the protein CASSTSGNTEAFF.

This sequence joins TRBV7-9 and TRBJ2-3; TRBD1 agrees at 8 bases. V shed 5 bases and J 5 bases; nucleotides not matched to a gene: 12. Germline V gene data show CDR1 as SEHNR and CDR2 as FQNEAQ (reference sequence). This CDR3 comprises 16 residues. The CDR3 region is CASSRETGARGDTQYF. The CDR3, as DNA: TGTGCCAGCAGCAGGGAGACAGGGGCACGGGGAGATACGCAGTATTTT. The full variable domain, rest sourced from reference TRBV7-9 and TRBJ2-3, is DTGVSQNPRHKITKRGQNVTFRCDPISEHNRLYWYRQTLGQGPEFLTYFQNEAQLEKSRLLSDRFSAERPKGSFSTLEIQRTEQGDSAMYLCASSRETGARGDTQYFGPGTRLTVL.

Concerning this clone: Other DNA variants within this sample encode the same CDR3. The chain uses TRBV18 and TRBJ2-7; no clear D gene. The germline CDR1 and CDR2 sequences are KGHSH and LQKENI. This CDR3 is built from 15 residues. Trimming pared 0 bases from V and 0 bases from J, leaving 9 bases between. In nucleotides, the CDR3 is TGTGCCAGCTCACCACCGGGGTCGAGCTCCTACGAGCAGTACTTC. As protein: CASSPPGSSSYEQYF.

This clone was counted a single time. In DNA form, the CDR3 reads TGCGCCAGCAGCCAAGATTTCACAGGGGGGAACAACATTCAGTACTTC. Translation gives CASSQDFTGGNNIQYF. V gene TRBV4-1 combines with J gene TRBJ2-4; 8 bases map to TRBD1. This CDR3 is built from 16 residues. Germline values: CDR1 MGHRA, CDR2 YSYEKL. The V gene end was trimmed by 0 bases and the J gene end by 7 bases; junction bases not matched to a gene: 8.

The rearrangement joins TRBV10-3 to TRBJ1-3, with TRBD1 matching over 7 bases. This CDR3 region has 17 residues. V shed 2 bases, J shed 4 bases, and the junction held 11 bases outside the gene matches. Germline loops: CDR1 ENHRY, CDR2 SYGVKD. CDR3 in amino acids: CAISEKSTGVTGNTIYF. DNA of the CDR3: TGTGCCATCAGTGAGAAAAGTACAGGGGTTACGGGAAACACCATATATTTT.